The clone carrying this TCR beta chain was picked up a small number of times. Its antigen is unknown. This sample is part of a study of early T cells in non-severe SARS-CoV-2 infection. The germline gives CDR1 MGHRA, CDR2 YSYEKL. The CDR3 is 14 residues long. V dropped 9 bases and J dropped 1 base, with 12 bases sitting between them. Findings of the study overall: The VDJdb matching leaned toward anti-spike CD8 responses and overlooked private and CD4 specificities.

Individual cDNA molecules received unique molecular identifiers during library preparation. TCRdb itself ran the 5' RACE reads through MiXCR, one entry per CDR3 protein. The sample lists 30,000 to 35,000 distinct CDR3 sequences; about 4.6% were seen once. V and J are TRBV4-1 and TRBJ2-2; perhaps TRBD1 as D (5 bases). The clonotype originates from an adult who was a healthcare worker with PCR-confirmed SARS-CoV-2 infection or an uninfected control (not recorded which). Sequencing was done on a sample of whole blood. This chain's CDR3 is CASQRQRNTGELFF. CDR3 nucleotide sequence: TGCGCCAGTCAGAGACAGAGGAACACCGGGGAGCTGTTTTTT.